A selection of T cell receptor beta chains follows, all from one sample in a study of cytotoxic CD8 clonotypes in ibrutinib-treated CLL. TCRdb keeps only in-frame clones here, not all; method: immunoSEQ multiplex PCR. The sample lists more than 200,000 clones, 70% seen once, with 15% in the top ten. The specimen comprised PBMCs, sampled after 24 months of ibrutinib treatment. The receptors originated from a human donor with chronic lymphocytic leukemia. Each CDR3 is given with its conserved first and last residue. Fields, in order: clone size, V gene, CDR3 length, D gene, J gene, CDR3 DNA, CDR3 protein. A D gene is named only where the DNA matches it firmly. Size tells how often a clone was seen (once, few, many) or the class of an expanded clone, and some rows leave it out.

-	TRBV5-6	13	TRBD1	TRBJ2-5	TGTGCCAGCAGCACGACAGGGTGGGAGACCCAGTACTTC	CASSTTGWETQYF
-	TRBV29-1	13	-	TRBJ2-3	TGCAGCGTTGGCGCGGGGCCCACAGATACGCAGTATTTT	CSVGAGPTDTQYF
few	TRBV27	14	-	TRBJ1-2	TGTGCCAGCAGACCGGGGGGAGGGACCTATGGCTACACCTTC	CASRPGGGTYGYTF
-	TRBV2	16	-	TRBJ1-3	TGTGCCAGCAGTGCTGAGGCAAACCTCTCTGGAAACACCATATATTTT	CASSAEANLSGNTIYF
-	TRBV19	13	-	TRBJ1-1	TGTGCCACCCTACCTGCTACGAACACTGAAGCTTTCTTT	CATLPATNTEAFF
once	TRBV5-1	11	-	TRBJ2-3	TGCGCCAGCAGCTCCCCCCGCCGACAGTATTTT	CASSSPRRQYF
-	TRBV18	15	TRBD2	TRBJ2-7	TGTGCCAGCTCACCGGCGGGCGGGAGCTCCTACGAGCAGTACTTC	CASSPAGGSSYEQYF
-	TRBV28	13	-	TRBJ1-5	TGTGCCAGCAGGACAAGTGAGGGGAGGCCCCAGCATTTT	CASRTSEGRPQHF
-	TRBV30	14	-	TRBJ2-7	TGTGCCTGGAGTGCGTCGGGGGCGAGGGACGAGCAGTACTTC	CAWSASGARDEQYF
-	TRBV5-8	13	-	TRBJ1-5	TGTGCCAGCAGCCCGGAGGAAAATCAGCCCCAGCATTTT	CASSPEENQPQHF
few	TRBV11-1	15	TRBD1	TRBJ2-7	TGTGCCAGCAGCCTAATAACAGGGGTGGGGTACGAGCAGTACTTC	CASSLITGVGYEQYF
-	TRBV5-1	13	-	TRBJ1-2	TGCGCCAGCAGCCTCCTTGCAGGGGATGGCTACACCTTC	CASSLLAGDGYTF
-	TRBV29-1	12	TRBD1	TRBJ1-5	TGCAGCGTTAGACAGGGAAGTCAGCCCCAGCATTTT	CSVRQGSQPQHF
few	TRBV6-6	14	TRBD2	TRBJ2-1	TGTGCCAGCAGTCCCCCGGGACTAGCAAATGAGCAGTTCTTC	CASSPPGLANEQFF
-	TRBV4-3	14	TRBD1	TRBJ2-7	TGCGCCAGCAGCCAAGGCAGGGGGCCAGACGAGCAGTACTTC	CASSQGRGPDEQYF
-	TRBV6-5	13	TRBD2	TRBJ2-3	TGTGCCAGCGAAGCGGGAGGGCGAGATACGCAGTATTTT	CASEAGGRDTQYF
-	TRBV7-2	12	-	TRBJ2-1	TGTGCCAGCAGCCCCATGGTAAATGAGCAGTTCTTC	CASSPMVNEQFF
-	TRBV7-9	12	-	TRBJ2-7	TGTGCCAGCAGCCCGGTCGATTACGAGCAGTACTTC	CASSPVDYEQYF
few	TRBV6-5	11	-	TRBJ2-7	TGTGCCAGCAGTTACCTTTCCGAGCAGTACTTC	CASSYLSEQYF
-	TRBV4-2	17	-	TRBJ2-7	TGTGCCAGCAGCCAAGAGCTCACTCGGACTGGGGCCTACGAGCAGTACTTC	CASSQELTRTGAYEQYF
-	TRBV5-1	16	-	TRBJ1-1	TGCGCCAGCAGCGGTGCTATTGGTCCCATGAACACTGAAGCTTTCTTT	CASSGAIGPMNTEAFF
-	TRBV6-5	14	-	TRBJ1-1	TGTGCCAGCAATCGACAAGCCGCGGGCACTGAAGCTTTCTTT	CASNRQAAGTEAFF